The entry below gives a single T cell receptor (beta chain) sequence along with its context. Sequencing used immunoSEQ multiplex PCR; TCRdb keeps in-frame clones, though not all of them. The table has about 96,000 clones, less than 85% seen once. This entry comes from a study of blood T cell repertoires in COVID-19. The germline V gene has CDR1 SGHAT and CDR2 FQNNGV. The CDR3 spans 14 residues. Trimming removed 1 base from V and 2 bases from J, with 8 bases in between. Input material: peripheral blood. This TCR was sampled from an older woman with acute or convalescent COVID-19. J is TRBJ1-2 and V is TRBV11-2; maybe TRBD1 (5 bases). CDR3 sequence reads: CASSLGRTNYGYTF. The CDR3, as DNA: TGTGCCAGCAGCTTAGGACGGACAAACTATGGCTACACCTTC.